This T cell receptor beta chain originates from a study of low-dose radiotherapy and immunotherapy resistance in tumors. Looked up from germline, CDR1 is SGHAT and CDR2 is FQNNGV. Trimming took 1 base from V and 1 from J, leaving 8 bases between them. This CDR3 region has 15 residues. This clonotype was seen ten or more times. Alpha- and beta-chain coverage of first-strand cDNA came from TRAV- and TRBV-specific primers. It was with a constant-region primer and a V-primer adapter that TCRs were amplified over around 18 PCR cycles. In TCRdb, the reads were re-called with MiXCR into one record per CDR3 protein. The top ten clones hold less than 3.5% of a sample with under 90,000 distinct CDR3 sequences, about a sixth of them seen once. Time point indicated: before trial treatment.

This receptor was identified in a male donor with prostate cancer. The sample consisted of PBMCs, taken before treatment. V usage is TRBV11-2 and J usage is TRBJ1-5, with a weak D call TRBD1 (6 bases). CDR3 sequence reads: CASSLAGQSNQPQHF. The CDR3 DNA reads TGTGCCAGCAGCTTAGCGGGACAAAGCAATCAGCCCCAGCATTTT.